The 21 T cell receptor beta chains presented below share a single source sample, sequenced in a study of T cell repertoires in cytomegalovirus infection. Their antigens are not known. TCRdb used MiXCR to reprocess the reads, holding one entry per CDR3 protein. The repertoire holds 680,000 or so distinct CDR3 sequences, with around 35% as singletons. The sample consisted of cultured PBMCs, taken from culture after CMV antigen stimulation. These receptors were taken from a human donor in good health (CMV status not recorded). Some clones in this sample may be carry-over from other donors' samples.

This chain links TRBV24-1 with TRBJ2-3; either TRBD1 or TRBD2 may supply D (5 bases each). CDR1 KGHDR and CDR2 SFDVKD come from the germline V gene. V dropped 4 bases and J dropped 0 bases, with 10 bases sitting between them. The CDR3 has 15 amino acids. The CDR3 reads CATSDPGDSTDTQYF. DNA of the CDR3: TGTGCCACCAGTGACCCTGGGGACAGCACAGATACGCAGTATTTT.

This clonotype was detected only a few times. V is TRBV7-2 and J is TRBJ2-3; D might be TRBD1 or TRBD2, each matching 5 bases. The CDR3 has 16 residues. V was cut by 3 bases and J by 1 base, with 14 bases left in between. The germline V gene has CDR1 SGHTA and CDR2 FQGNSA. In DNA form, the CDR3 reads TGTGCCAGCAGCTTGACACCGGGACGGGGCACAGATACGCAGTATTTT. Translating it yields CASSLTPGRGTDTQYF.

This CDR3 is CATGTHDQPQHF. CDR3 bases: TGTGCCACGGGGACACACGATCAGCCCCAGCATTTT. This chain links TRBV6-5 with TRBJ1-5, with D possibly TRBD1 on 6 matching bases. The CDR3 consists of 12 residues. The V gene's germline CDR1 is MNHEY and CDR2 SVGAGI. Trimming stripped 10 bases from V and 5 bases from J, with 12 bases between.

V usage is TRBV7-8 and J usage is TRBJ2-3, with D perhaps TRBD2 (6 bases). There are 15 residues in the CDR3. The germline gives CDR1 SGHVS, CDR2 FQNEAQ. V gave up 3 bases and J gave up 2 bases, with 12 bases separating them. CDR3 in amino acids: CASSFRRGLTDTQYF. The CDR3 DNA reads TGTGCCAGCAGCTTTAGGAGGGGCCTCACAGATACGCAGTATTTT.

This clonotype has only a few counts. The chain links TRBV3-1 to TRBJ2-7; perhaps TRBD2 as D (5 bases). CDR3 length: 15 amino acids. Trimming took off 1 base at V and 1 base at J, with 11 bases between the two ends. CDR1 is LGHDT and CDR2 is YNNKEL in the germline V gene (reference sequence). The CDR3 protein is CASSQVPSWSYEQYF. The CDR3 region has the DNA TGTGCCAGCAGCCAAGTACCTAGCTGGTCCTACGAGCAGTACTTC.

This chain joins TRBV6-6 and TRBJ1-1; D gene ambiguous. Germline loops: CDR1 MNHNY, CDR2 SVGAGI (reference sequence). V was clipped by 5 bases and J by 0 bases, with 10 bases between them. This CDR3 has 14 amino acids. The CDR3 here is CASSLKTMNTEAFF. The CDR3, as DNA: TGTGCCAGCAGTCTCAAAACGATGAACACTGAAGCTTTCTTT.

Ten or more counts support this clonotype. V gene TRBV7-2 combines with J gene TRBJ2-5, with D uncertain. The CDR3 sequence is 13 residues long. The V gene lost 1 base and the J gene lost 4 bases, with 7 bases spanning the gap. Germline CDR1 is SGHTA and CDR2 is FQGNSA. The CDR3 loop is CASSLGPRETQYF. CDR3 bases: TGTGCCAGCAGCTTAGGGCCCCGAGAGACCCAGTACTTC. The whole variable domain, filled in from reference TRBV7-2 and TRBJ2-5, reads GAGVSQSPSNKVTEKGKDVELRCDPISGHTALYWYRQSLGQGLEFLIYFQGNSAPDKSGLPSDRFSAERTGGSVSTLTIQRTQQEDSAVYLCASSLGPRETQYFGPGTRLLVL.

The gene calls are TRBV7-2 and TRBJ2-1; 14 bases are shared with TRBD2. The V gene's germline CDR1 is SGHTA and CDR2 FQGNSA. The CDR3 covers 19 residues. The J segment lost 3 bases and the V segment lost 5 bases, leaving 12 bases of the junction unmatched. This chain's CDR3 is CASSRLRTSGRTLYNEQFF. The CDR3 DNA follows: TGTGCCAGCAGCCGGCTCCGGACTAGCGGGAGGACCCTCTACAATGAGCAGTTCTTC.

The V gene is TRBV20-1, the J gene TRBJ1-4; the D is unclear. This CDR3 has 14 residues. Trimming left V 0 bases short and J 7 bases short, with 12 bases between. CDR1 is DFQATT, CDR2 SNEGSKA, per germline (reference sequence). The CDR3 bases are TGCAGTGCTAGAGATGCCGGGATTGCTGAAAAACTGTTTTTT. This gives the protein CSARDAGIAEKLFF.

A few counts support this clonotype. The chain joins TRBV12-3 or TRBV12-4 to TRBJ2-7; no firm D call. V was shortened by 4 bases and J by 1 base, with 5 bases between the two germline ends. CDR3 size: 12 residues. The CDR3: CASSWQSYEQYF. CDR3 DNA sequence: TGTGCCAGCAGTTGGCAGTCCTACGAGCAGTACTTC.

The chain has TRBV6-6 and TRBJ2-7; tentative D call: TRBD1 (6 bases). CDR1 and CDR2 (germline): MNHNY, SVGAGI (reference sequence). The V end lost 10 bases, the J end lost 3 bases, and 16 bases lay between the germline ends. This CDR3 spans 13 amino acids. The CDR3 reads CATIGPDSYEQYF. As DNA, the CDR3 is TGTGCCACCATTGGCCCGGACAGCTACGAGCAGTACTTC.

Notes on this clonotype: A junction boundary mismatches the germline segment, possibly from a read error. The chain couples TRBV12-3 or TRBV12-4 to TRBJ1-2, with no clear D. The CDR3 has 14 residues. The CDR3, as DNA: TGTGCCAGCAGGTTAGCGGGCAGTTCTATCGGCTACACCTTC. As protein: CASRLAGSSIGYTF.

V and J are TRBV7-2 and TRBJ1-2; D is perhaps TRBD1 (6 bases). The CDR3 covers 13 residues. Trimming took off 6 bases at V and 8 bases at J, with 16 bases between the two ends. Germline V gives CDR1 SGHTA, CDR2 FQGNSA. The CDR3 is CASRQTGIGGYTF. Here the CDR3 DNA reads TGTGCCAGCAGGCAAACAGGGATTGGAGGCTACACCTTC.

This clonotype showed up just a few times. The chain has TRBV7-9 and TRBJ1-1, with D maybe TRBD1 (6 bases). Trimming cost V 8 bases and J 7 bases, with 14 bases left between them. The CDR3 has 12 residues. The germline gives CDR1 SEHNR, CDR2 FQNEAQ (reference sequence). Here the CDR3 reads CASWGGGHEAFF. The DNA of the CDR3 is TGTGCCAGCTGGGGGGGGGGCCATGAAGCTTTCTTT.

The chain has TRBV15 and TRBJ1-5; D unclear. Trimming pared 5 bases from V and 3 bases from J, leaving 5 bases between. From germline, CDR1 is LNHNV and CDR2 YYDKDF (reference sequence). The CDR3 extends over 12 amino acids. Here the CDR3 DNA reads TGTGCCACCAGCCGGTTCAATCAGCCCCAGCATTTT. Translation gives CATSRFNQPQHF.

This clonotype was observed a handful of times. As DNA, the CDR3 is TGTGCCAGCGGACCTAGCGGGAGGACCGGGGAGCTGTTTTTT. This translates into CASGPSGRTGELFF. V usage is TRBV6-6 and J usage is TRBJ2-2; 11 bases match TRBD2. The length of the CDR3 is 14 residues. Germline-derived CDR1 and CDR2 are MNHNY and SVGAGI (reference sequence). The junction had 4 bases not matched to a gene; V was cut back by 8 bases and J by 5 bases.

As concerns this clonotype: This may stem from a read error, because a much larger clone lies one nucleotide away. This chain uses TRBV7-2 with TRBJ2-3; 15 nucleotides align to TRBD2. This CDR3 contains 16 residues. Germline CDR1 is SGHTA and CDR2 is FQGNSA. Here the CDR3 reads CASSWGLAGGTDTLYF. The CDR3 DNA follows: TGTGCCAGCAGCTGGGGACTAGCGGGGGGCACAGATACGCTGTATTTT.

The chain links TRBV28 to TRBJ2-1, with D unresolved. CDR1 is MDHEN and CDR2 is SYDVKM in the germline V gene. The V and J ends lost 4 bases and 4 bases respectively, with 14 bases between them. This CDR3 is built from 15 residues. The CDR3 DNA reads TGTGCCAGCAGTTCCCAGCGAGGCCTATACAATGAGCAGTTCTTC. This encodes CASSSQRGLYNEQFF.

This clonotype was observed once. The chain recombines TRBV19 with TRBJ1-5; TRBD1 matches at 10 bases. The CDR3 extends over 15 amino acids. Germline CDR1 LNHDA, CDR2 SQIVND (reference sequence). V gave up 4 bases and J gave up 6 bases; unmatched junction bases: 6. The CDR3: CASSTTGGGGQPQHF. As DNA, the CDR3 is TGTGCCAGTAGTACGACAGGGGGCGGAGGTCAGCCCCAGCATTTT.

CDR3 DNA sequence: TGTGCCAGCAGCTCACCGAATGAAAAACTGTTTTTT. This encodes CASSSPNEKLFF. This sequence joins TRBV7-2 and TRBJ1-4, with D hard to call. The CDR3 sequence is 12 residues long. Germline V gene lookup returns CDR1 SGHTA and CDR2 FQGNSA. Trimming took off 4 bases at V and 5 bases at J, with 5 bases between the two ends.

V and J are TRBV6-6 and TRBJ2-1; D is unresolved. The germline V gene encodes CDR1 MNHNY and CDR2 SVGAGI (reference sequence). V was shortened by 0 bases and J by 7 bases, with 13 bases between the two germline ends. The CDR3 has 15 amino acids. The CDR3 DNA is TGTGCCAGCAGTTACTCCGGAACCTCCGAGAATGAGCAGTTCTTC. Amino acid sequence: CASSYSGTSENEQFF.